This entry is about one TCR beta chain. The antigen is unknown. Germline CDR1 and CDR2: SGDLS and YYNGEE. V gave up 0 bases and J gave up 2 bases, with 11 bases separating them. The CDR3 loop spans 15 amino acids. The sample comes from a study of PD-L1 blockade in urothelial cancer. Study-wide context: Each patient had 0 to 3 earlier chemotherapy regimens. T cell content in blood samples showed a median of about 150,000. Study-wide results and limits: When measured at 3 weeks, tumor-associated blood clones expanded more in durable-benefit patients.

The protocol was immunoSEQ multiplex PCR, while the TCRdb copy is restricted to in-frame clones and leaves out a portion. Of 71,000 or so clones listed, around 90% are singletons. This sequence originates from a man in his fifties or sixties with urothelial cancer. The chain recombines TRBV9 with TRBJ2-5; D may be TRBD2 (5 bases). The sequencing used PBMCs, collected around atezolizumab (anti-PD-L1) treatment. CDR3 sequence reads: CASSVGRSPQETQYF. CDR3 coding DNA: TGTGCCAGCAGCGTAGGGAGGAGCCCTCAAGAGACCCAGTACTTC.